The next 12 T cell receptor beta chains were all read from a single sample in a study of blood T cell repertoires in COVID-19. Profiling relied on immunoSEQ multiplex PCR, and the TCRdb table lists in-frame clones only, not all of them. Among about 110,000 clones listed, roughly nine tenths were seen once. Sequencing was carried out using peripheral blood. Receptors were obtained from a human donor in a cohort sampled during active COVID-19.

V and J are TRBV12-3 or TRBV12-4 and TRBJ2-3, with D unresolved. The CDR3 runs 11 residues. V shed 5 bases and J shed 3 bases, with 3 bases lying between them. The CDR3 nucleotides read TGTGCCAGCAGTCCAACAGATACGCAGTATTTT. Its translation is CASSPTDTQYF.

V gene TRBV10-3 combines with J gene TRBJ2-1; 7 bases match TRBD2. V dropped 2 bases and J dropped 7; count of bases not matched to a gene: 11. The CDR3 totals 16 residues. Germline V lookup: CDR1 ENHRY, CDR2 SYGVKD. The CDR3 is CAISERGGSRINEQFF. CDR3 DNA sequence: TGTGCCATCAGTGAGCGGGGCGGGAGTAGAATAAATGAGCAGTTCTTC.

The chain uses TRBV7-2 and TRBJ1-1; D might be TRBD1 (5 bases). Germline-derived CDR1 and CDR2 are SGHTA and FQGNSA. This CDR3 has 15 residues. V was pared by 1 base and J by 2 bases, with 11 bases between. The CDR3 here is CASSLVGGVNTEAFF. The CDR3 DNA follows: TGTGCCAGCAGCTTAGTTGGGGGGGTTAACACTGAAGCTTTCTTT. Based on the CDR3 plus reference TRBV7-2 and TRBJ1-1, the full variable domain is GAGVSQSPSNKVTEKGKDVELRCDPISGHTALYWYRQSLGQGLEFLIYFQGNSAPDKSGLPSDRFSAERTGGSVSTLTIQRTQQEDSAVYLCASSLVGGVNTEAFFGQGTRLTVV.

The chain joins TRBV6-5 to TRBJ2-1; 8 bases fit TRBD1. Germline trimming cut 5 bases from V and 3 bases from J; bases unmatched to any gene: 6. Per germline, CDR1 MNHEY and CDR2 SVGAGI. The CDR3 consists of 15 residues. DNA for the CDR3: TGTGCCAGCAGTCCGCAGGGGGCGGGCTACAATGAGCAGTTCTTC. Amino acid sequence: CASSPQGAGYNEQFF.

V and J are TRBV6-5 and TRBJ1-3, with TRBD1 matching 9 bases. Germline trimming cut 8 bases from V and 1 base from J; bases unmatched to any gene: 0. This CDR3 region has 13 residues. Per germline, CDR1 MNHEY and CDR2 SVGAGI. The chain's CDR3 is CASGTGSGNTIYF. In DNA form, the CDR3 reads TGTGCCAGCGGGACAGGGTCTGGAAACACCATATATTTT.

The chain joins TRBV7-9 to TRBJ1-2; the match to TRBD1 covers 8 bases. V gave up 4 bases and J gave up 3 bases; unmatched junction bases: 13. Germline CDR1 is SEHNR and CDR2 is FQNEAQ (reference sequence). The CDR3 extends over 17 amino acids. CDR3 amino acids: CASSSAPPQGVDYGYTF. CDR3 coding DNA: TGTGCCAGCAGCTCCGCCCCTCCACAGGGGGTAGACTATGGCTACACCTTC.

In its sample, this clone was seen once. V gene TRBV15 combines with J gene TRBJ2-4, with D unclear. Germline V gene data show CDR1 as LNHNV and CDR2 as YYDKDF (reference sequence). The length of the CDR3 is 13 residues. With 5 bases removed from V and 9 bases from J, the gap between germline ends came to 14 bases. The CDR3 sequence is CATSETTFGIQYF. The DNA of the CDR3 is TGTGCCACCAGCGAAACCACTTTCGGCATTCAGTACTTC.

The CDR3 region is CASSKGRATVHPYEQYF. The DNA of the CDR3 is TGTGCCAGCAGCAAAGGTCGGGCGACAGTACATCCATACGAGCAGTACTTC. The V gene is TRBV21-1, the J gene TRBJ2-7; the D segment call TRBD1 is taken from the table without a DNA check. TRBV21-1 is labeled a pseudogene. This CDR3 region has 17 residues.

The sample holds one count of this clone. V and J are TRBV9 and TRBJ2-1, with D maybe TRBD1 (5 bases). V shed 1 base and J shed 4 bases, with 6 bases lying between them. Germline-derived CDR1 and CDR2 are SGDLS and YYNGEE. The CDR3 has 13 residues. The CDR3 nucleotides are TGTGCCAGCAGCGTATCAGGGTACAATGAGCAGTTCTTC. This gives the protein CASSVSGYNEQFF.

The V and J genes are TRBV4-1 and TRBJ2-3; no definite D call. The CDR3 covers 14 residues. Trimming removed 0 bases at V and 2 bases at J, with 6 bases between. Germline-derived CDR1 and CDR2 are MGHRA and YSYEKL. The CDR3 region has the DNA TGCGCCAGCAGCCAAGATCCTTACACAGATACGCAGTATTTT. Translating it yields CASSQDPYTDTQYF.

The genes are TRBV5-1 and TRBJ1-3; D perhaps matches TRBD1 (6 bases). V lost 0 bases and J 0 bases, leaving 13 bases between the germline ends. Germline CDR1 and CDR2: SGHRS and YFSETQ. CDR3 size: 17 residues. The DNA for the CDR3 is TGCGCCAGCAGCTTGGCAATGGACAGCAGCTCTGGAAACACCATATATTTT. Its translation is CASSLAMDSSSGNTIYF.

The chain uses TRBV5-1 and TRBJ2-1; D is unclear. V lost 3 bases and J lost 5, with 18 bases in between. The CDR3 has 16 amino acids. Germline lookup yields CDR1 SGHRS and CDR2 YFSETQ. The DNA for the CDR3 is TGCGCCAGCAGCTGGAGACTGGTCGGAGCAAACAATGAGCAGTTCTTC. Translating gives CASSWRLVGANNEQFF.